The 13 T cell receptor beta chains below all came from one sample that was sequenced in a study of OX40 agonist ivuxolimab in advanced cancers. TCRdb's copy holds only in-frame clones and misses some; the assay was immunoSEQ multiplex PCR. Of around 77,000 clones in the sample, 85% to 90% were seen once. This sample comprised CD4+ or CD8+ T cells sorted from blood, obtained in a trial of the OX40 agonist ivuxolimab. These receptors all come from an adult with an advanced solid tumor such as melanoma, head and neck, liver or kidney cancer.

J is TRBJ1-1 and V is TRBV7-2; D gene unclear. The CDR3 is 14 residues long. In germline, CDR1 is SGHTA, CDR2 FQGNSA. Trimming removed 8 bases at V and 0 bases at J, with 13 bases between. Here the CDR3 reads CASGLGRLNTEAFF. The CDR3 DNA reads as TGTGCCAGCGGGCTAGGGCGCCTGAACACTGAAGCTTTCTTT.

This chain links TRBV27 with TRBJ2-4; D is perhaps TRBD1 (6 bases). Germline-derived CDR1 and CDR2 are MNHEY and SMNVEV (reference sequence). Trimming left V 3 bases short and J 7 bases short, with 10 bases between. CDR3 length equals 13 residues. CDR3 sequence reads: CASSFSGENIQYF. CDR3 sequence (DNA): TGTGCCAGCAGTTTTTCAGGGGAGAACATTCAGTACTTC.

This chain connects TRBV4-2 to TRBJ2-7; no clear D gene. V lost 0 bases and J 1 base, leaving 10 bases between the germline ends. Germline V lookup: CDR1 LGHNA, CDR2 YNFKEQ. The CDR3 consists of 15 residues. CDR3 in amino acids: CASSQETAKSYEQYF. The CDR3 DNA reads TGTGCCAGCAGCCAAGAGACGGCCAAATCCTACGAGCAGTACTTC.

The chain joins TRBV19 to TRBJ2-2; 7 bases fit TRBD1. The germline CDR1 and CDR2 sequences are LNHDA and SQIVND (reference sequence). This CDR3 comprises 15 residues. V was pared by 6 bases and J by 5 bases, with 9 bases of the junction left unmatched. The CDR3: CASRPTGSKTGELFF. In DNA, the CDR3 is TGTGCCAGTAGGCCGACAGGGAGTAAAACCGGGGAGCTGTTTTTT.

CDR3 loop: CASSEDLTGVGGNTIYF. CDR3 coding DNA: TGTGCCAGCAGTGAAGATTTGACAGGGGTAGGCGGAAACACCATATATTTT. The gene calls are TRBV6-1 and TRBJ1-3; TRBD1 aligns across 8 bases. The J segment lost 4 bases and the V segment lost 1 base, leaving 9 bases of the junction unmatched. This CDR3 is built from 17 residues. Germline lookup yields CDR1 MNHNS and CDR2 SASEGT.

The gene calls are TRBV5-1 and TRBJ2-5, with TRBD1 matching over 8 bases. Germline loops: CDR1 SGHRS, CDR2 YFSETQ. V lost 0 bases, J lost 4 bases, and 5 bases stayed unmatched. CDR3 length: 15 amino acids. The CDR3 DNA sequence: TGCGCCAGCAGCTTGGCCCAACAGGGGGGAGAGACCCAGTACTTC. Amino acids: CASSLAQQGGETQYF.

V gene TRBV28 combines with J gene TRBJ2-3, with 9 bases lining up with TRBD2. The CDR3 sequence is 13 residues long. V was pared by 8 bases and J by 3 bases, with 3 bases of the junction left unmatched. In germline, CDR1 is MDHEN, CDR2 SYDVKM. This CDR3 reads CASQAGGTDTQYF. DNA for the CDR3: TGTGCCAGCCAAGCGGGGGGTACAGATACGCAGTATTTT.

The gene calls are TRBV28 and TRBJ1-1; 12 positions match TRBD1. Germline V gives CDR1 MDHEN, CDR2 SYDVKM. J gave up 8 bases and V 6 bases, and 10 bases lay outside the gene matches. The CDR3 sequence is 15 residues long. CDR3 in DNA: TGTGCCAGCAGATTCCGGGACAGGGGGCTTGTGGAAGCTTTCTTT. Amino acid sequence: CASRFRDRGLVEAFF.

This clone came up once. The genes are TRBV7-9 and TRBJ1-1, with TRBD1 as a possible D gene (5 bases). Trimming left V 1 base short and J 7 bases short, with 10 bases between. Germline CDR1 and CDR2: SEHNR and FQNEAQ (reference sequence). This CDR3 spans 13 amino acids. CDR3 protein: CASSLEGFSEAFF. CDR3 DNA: TGTGCCAGCAGCTTAGAGGGGTTCAGTGAAGCTTTCTTT. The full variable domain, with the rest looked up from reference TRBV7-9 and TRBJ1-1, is DTGVSQNPRHKITKRGQNVTFRCDPISEHNRLYWYRQTLGQGPEFLTYFQNEAQLEKSRLLSDRFSAERPKGSFSTLEIQRTEQGDSAMYLCASSLEGFSEAFFGQGTRLTVV.

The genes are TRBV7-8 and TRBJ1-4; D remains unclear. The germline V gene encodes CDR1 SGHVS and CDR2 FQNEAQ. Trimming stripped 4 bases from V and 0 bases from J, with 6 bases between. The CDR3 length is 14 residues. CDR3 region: CASSSMTTNEKLFF. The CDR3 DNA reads TGTGCCAGCAGCTCAATGACAACTAATGAAAAACTGTTTTTT.

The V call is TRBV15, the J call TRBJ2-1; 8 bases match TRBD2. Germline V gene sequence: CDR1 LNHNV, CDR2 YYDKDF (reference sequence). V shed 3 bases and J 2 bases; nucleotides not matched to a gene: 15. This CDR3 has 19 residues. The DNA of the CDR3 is TGTGCCACCAGCAGTGATGGGGGGCTCCGCGGGAGGCCCTACAATGAGCAGTTCTTC. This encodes CATSSDGGLRGRPYNEQFF. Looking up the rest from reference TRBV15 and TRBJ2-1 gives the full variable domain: DAMVIQNPRYQVTQFGKPVTLSCSQTLNHNVMYWYQQKSSQAPKLLFHYYDKDFNNEADTPDNFQSRRPNTSFCFLDIRSPGLGDTAMYLCATSSDGGLRGRPYNEQFFGPGTRLTVL.

The CDR3 sequence: CATSRVGANEQFF. CDR3 coding DNA: TGTGCCACCAGCAGAGTGGGGGCCAATGAGCAGTTCTTC. The rearrangement links TRBV15 to TRBJ2-1; perhaps TRBD1 as D (6 bases). The CDR3 runs to 13 residues. Trimming removed 1 base from V and 6 bases from J, with 7 bases in between. Germline CDR1 LNHNV, CDR2 YYDKDF (reference sequence).

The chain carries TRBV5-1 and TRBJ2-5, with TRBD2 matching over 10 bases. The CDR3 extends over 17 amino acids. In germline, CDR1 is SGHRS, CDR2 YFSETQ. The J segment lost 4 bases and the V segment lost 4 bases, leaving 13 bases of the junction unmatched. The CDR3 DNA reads TGCGCCAGCAGCGCCGTTTCCTCTAGCGGGAGCGGAGAGACCCAGTACTTC. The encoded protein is CASSAVSSSGSGETQYF.